This T cell receptor (beta chain) appears in the sequencing data of a study of T cells in Graves' hyperthyroidism and ophthalmopathy. Amplified TCR beta CDR3 regions derived from RNA transcripts. The study used the HTBI primer set for a first-round RT-PCR of the TCR CDR3. MiXCR, applied by TCRdb to the multiplex PCR reads, yields one record per CDR3 protein. The table includes a few hundred thousand distinct CDR3 sequences, more than 45% detected once. This clonotype was recorded at least ten times. The sequencing sample was made of peripheral blood or thyroid tissue (not recorded which). The TCR sequence derives from a woman between 18 and 29 years old with Graves' hyperthyroidism.

The CDR3, as DNA: TGTGCCAGCAGCGAGGGAGGGGGCGAGAATCAGCCCCAGCATTTT. This encodes CASSEGGGENQPQHF. The chain recombines TRBV9 with TRBJ1-5; TRBD1 matches at 7 bases. V lost 3 bases to trimming and J lost 4 bases; unmatched junction nucleotides: 7. Germline loops: CDR1 SGDLS, CDR2 YYNGEE. The CDR3 contains 15 residues.